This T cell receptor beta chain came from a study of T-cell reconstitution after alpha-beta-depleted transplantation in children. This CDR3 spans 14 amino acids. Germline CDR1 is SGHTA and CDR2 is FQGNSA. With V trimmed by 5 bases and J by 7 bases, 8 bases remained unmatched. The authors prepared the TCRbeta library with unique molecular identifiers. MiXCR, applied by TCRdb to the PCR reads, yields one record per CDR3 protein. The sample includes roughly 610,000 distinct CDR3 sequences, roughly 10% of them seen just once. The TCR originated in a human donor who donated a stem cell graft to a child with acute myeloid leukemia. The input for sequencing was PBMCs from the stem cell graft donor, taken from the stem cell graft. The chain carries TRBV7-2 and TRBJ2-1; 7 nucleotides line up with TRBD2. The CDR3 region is CASSPGRGSNEQFF. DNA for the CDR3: TGTGCCAGCAGCCCCGGCCGCGGGAGTAATGAGCAGTTCTTC.